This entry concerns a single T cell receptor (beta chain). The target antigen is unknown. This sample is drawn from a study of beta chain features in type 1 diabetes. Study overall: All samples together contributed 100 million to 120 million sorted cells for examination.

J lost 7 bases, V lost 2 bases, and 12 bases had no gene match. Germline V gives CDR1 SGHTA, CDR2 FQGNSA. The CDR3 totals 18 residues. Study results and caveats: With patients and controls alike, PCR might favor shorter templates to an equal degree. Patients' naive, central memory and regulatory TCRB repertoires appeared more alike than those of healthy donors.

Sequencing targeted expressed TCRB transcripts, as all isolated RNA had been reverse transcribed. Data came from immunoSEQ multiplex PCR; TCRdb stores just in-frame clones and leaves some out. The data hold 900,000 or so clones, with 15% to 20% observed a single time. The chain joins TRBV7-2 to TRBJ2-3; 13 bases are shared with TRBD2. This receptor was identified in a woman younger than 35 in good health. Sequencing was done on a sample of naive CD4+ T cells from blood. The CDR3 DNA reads TGTGCCAGCAGCTTAACCGGGACTAGCGGGACTAGACGAAATACGCAGTATTTT. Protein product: CASSLTGTSGTRRNTQYF.